The 5 T cell receptor beta chains below were found in one sample sequenced in a study of shared clonotypes between healthy human individuals. Libraries were prepared by immunoSEQ multiplex PCR; TCRdb keeps only in-frame clonotypes and omits some of them. The table includes roughly 1,100,000 clones, about 74% detected once. Sequencing input: memory CD4+ T cells sorted from blood. The subset denotes: CD45RA-negative fraction. Receptors were obtained from a man aged 18-30 years in good health.

The V call is TRBV28, the J call TRBJ2-3; unclear D gene. V lost 4 bases to trimming and J lost 10 bases, with 12 bases between them. Germline values: CDR1 MDHEN, CDR2 SYDVKM. The CDR3 extends over 12 amino acids. CDR3 region: CASSSGLLAQYF. The CDR3 nucleotides read TGTGCCAGCAGTTCCGGGCTGTTGGCGCAGTATTTT.

Note on this clone: Other DNA sequences in this specimen translate into the identical CDR3. The chain employs TRBV6-5 and TRBJ1-1; D is ambiguous. V was shortened by 0 bases and J by 1 base, with 6 bases between the two germline ends. Germline V CDR1 and CDR2: MNHEY, SVGAGI. This CDR3 region has 14 residues. The CDR3 nucleotides read TGTGCCAGCAGTTACTCAGCCGGGAACACTGAAGCTTTCTTT. This codes for CASSYSAGNTEAFF.

This chain joins TRBV30 and TRBJ1-2, with TRBD1 as a possible D gene (6 bases). Germline V gene lookup returns CDR1 GTSNPN and CDR2 SVGIG (reference sequence). V lost 8 bases to trimming and J lost 8 bases, with 15 bases between them. This CDR3 comprises 11 residues. The CDR3 spells CAVNRVGGYTF. The CDR3 coding sequence is TGTGCCGTGAACAGGGTGGGGGGCTACACCTTC.

J is TRBJ2-7 and V is TRBV5-1; the match to TRBD1 covers 10 bases. From germline, CDR1 is SGHRS and CDR2 YFSETQ. With V trimmed by 7 bases and J by 5 bases, 6 bases remained unmatched. This CDR3 has 13 amino acids. DNA of the CDR3: TGCGCCAGCCGGGACAGGGGAAATCACGAGCAGTACTTC. It encodes CASRDRGNHEQYF.

This clone appeared a single time. This sequence joins TRBV28 and TRBJ1-5; no clear D gene. V was clipped by 10 bases and J by 0 bases, with 19 bases between them. CDR1 MDHEN and CDR2 SYDVKM come from the germline V gene. The CDR3 has 16 amino acids. The CDR3 DNA sequence: TGTGCCACGCAGCAGACCGTAACCCTTAGCAATCAGCCCCAGCATTTT. It encodes CATQQTVTLSNQPQHF.